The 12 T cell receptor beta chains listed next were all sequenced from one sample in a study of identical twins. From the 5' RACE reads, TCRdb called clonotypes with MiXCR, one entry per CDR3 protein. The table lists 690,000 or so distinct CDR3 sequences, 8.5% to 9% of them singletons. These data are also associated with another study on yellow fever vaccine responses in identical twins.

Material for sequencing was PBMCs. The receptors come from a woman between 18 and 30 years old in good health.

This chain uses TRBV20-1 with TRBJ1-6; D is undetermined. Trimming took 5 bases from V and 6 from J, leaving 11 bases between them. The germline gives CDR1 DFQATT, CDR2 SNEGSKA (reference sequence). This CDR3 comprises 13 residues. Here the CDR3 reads CSAEDLGNSPLHF. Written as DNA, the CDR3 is TGCAGTGCTGAAGACCTGGGTAATTCACCCCTCCACTTT.

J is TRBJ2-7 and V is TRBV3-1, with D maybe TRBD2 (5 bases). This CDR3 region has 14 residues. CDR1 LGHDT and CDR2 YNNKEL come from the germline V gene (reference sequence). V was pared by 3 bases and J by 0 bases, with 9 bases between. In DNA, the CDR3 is TGTGCCAGCAGCCACCCTACTAGCTCCTACGAGCAGTACTTC. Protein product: CASSHPTSSYEQYF.

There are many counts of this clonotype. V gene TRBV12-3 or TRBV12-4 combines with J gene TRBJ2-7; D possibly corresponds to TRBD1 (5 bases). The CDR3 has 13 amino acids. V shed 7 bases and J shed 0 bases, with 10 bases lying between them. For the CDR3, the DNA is TGTGCCAGCAACGGACACAACTCCTACGAGCAGTACTTC. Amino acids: CASNGHNSYEQYF.

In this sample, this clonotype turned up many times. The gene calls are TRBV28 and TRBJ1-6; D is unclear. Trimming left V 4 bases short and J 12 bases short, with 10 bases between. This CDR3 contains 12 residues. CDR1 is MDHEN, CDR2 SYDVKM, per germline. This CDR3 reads CASSYPRGPLHF. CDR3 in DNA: TGTGCCAGCAGTTACCCCAGAGGACCCCTCCACTTT.

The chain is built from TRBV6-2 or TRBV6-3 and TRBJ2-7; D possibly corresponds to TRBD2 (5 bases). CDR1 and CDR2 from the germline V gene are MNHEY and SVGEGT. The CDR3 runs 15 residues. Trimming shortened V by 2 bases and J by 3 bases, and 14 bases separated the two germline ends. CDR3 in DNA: TGTGCCAGCAGTTACCGGGGAACGCTGGTCTACGAGCAGTACTTC. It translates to CASSYRGTLVYEQYF.

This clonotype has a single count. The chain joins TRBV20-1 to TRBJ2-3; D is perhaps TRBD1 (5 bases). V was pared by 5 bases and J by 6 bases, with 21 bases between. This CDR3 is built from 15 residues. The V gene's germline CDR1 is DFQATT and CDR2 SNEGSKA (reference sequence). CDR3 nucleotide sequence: TGCAGTGCTCTAGAGATATCGCAGGGATCGGATACGCAGTATTTT. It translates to CSALEISQGSDTQYF.

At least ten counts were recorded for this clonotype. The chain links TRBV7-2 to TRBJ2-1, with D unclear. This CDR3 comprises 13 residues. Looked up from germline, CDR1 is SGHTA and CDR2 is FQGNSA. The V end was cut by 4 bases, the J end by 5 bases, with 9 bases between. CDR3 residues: CASSSNRNNEQFF. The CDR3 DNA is TGTGCCAGCAGCTCGAACCGTAACAATGAGCAGTTCTTC.

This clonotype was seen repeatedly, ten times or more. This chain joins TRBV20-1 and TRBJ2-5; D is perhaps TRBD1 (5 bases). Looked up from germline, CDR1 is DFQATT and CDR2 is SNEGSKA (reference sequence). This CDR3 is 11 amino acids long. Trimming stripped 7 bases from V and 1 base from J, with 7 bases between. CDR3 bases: TGCAGTGGTAGGGGCCAAGAGACCCAGTACTTC. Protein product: CSGRGQETQYF.

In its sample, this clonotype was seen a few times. CDR3 DNA sequence: TGTGCCAGCACCCCGGCTGGGACAGGGGGCTACGAGCAGTACTTC. Translation gives CASTPAGTGGYEQYF. The chain is built from TRBV28 and TRBJ2-7; 11 bases are a match to TRBD1. The CDR3 is made up of 15 amino acids. CDR1 is MDHEN and CDR2 is SYDVKM in the germline V gene. Trimming at V came to 7 bases and at J to 3 bases, leaving 8 bases not matched to a gene.

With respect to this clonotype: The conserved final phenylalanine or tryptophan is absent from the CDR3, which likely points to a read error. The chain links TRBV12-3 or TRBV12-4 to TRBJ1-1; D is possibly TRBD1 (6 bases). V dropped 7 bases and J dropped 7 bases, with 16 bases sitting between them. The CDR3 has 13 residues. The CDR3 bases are TGTGCCAGCACCTTAGGGGGGGGCGGTGAAGCTTTCCTT. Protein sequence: CASTLGGGGEAFL.

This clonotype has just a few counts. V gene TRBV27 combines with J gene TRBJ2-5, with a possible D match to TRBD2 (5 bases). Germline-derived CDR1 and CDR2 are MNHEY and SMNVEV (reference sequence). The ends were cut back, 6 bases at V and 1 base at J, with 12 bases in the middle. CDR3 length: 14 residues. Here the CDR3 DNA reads TGTGCCAGCAGGCCCCTAGGAGGCCAAGAGACCCAGTACTTC. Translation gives CASRPLGGQETQYF.

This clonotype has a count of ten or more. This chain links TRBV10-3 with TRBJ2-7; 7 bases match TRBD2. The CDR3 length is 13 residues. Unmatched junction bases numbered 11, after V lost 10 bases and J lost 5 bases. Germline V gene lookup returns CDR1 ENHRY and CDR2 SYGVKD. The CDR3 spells CATGSGDLDEQYF. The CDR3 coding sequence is TGTGCCACCGGGAGCGGGGATTTAGACGAGCAGTACTTC.